This T cell receptor beta chain was documented in a study of cytomegalovirus exposure and HLA in healthy donors. Study details: Of roughly 400 genotyped donors, more than 65% grouped in the Caucasian-associated ancestry cluster.

This CDR3 comprises 15 residues. Trimming took off 6 bases at V and 1 base at J, with 12 bases between the two ends. Germline assignment: CDR1 SGHTA and CDR2 FQGTGA. This clone was detected only once. Its antigen is still unknown. Study-level points and caveats: There were reportedly fewer N-insertions in an Asian-associated ancestry cluster than the approximately 670-donor mean, in a later analysis. The analysis excluded some indistinguishable V segments, including TRBV6-2 and TRBV6-3.

PCR was performed using 60 Vbeta and 13 Jbeta primers. This table comes from immunoSEQ multiplex PCR, and its TCRdb copy is limited to in-frame clones, with some not included. Among about 130,000 clones, roughly four fifths were seen once, and the ten largest hold around 1.9%. This sequence was found in a woman aged 45-65 years in good health and CMV-seronegative. The J gene is TRBJ2-2, the V gene TRBV7-3, with D possibly being TRBD1 (6 bases). Material for sequencing was PBMCs. The CDR3, as DNA: TGTGCCAGCAGTCCACCCAGGGGGAACACCGGGGAGCTGTTTTTT. It codes for CASSPPRGNTGELFF.